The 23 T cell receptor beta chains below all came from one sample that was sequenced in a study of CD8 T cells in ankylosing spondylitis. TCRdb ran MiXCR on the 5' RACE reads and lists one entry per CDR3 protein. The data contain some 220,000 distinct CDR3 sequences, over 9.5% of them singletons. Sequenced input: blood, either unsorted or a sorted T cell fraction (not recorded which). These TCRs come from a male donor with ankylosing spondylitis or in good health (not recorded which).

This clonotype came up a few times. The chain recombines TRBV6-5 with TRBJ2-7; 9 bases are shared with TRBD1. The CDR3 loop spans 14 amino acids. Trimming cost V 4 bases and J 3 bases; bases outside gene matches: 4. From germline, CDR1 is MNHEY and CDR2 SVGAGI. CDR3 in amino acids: CASSWRTGDYEQYF. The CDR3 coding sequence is TGTGCCAGCAGTTGGAGGACAGGGGACTACGAGCAGTACTTC.

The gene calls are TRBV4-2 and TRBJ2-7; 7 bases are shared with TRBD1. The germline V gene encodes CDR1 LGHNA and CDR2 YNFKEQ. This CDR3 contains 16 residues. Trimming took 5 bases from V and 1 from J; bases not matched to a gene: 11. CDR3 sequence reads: CASSSDQTGPSYEQYF. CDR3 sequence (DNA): TGTGCCAGCAGCTCAGACCAGACAGGGCCTTCCTACGAGCAGTACTTC.

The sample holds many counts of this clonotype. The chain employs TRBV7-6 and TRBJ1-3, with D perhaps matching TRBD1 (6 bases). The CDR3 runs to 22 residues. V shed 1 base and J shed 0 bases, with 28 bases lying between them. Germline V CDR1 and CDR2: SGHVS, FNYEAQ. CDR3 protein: CASSLGGSRSGASSSSGNTIYF. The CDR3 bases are TGTGCCAGCAGCTTAGGAGGCTCGCGGTCAGGGGCCTCCAGTAGCTCTGGAAACACCATATATTTT.

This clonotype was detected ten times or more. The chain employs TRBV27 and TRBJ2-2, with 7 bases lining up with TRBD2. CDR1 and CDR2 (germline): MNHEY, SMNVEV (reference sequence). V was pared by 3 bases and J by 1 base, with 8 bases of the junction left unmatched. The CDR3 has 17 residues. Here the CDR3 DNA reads TGTGCCAGCAGTTTTAGGAGCGGGACCCTGAACACCGGGGAGCTGTTTTTT. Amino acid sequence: CASSFRSGTLNTGELFF.

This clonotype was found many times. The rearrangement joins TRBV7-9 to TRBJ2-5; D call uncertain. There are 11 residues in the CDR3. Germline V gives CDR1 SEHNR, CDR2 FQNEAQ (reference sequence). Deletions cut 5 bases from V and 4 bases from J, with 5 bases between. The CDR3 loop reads CASSQTETQYF. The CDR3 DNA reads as TGTGCCAGCAGCCAAACAGAGACCCAGTACTTC.

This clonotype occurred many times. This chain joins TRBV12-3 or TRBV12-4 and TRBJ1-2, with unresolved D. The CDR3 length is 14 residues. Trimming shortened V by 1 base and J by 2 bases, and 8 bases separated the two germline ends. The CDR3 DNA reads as TGTGCCAGCAGTTTAGGAAGGCAGAACTATGGCTACACCTTC. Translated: CASSLGRQNYGYTF.

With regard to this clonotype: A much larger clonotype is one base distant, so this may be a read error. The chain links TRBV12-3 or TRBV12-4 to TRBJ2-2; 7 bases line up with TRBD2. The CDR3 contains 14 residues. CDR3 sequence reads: CVSVLSGKAGELFF. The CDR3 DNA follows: TGTGTCAGCGTTCTAAGCGGGAAGGCCGGGGAGCTGTTTTTT.

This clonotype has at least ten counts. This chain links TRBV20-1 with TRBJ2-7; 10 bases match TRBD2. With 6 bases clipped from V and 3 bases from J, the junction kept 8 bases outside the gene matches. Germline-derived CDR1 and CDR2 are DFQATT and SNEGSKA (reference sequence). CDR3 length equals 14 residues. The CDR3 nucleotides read TGCAGTGCCGACCTAGCGGGGGCGGGCTACGAGCAGTACTTC. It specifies CSADLAGAGYEQYF.

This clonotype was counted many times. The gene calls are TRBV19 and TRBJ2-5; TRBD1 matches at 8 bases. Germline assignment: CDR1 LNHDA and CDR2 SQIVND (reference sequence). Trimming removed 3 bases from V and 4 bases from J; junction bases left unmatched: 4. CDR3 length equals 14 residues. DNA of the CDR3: TGTGCCAGTAGTATTGGTCAGGGGGCAGAGACCCAGTACTTC. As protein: CASSIGQGAETQYF.

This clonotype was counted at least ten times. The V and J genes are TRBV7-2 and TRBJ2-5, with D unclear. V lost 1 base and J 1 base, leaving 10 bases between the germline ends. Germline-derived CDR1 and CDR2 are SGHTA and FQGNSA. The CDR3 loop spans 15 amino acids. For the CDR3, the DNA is TGTGCCAGCAGCTTAGGTGGTCCTATCCAAGAGACCCAGTACTTC. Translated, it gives CASSLGGPIQETQYF.

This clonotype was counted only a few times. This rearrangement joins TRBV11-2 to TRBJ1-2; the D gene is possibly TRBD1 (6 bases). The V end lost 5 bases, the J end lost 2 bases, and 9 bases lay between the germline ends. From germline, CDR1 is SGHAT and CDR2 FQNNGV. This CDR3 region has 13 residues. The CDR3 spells CASSRQANYGYTF. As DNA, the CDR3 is TGTGCCAGCAGCAGACAGGCAAACTATGGCTACACCTTC.

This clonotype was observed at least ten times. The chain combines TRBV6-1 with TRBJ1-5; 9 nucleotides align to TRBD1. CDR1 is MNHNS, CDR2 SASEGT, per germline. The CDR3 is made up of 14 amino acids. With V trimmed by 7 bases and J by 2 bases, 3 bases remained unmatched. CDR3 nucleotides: TGTGCCAGCACTAGGACAGGGGGCAATCAGCCCCAGCATTTT. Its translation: CASTRTGGNQPQHF.

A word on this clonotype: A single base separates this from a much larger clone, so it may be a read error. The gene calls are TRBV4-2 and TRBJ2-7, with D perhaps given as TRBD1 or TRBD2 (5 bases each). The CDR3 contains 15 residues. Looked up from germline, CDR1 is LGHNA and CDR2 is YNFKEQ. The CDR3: CASSQGGISSYEQCF. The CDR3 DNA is TGTGCCAGCAGCCAAGGGGGGATTTCGTCCTACGAGCAGTGCTTC.

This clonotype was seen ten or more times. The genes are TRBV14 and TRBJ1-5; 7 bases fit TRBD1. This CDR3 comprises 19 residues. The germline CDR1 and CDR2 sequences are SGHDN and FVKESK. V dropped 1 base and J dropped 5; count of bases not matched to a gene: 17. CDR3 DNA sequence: TGTGCCAGCAGCCAAGGTGATGACAGGGTTATCATTAAGGATCAGCCCCAGCATTTT. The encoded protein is CASSQGDDRVIIKDQPQHF.

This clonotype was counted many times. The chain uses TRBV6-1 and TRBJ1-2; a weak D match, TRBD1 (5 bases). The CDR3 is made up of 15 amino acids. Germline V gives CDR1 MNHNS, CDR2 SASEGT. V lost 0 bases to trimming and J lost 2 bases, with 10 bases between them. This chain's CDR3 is CASSEARRANYGYTF. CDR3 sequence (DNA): TGTGCCAGCAGTGAAGCGCGCAGGGCCAACTATGGCTACACCTTC.

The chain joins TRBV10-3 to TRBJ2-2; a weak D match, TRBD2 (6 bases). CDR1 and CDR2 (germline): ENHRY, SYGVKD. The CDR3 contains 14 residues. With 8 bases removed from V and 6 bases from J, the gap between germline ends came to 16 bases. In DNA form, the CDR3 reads TGTGCCATCTCTCCTGGGGGAGGAGCCGGGGAGCTGTTTTTT. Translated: CAISPGGGAGELFF.

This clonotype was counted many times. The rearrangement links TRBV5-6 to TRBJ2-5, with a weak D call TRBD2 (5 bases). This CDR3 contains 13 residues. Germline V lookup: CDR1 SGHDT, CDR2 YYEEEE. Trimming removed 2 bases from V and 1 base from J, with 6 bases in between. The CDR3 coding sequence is TGTGCCAGCAGCTTTGGGAGCCAAGAGACCCAGTACTTC. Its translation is CASSFGSQETQYF.

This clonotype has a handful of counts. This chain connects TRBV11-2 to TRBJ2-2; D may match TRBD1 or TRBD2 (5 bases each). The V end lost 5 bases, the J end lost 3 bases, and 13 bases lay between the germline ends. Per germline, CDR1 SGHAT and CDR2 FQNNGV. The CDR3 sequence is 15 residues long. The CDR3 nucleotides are TGTGCCAGCAGCCCTTGGGGGACCTACACCGGGGAGCTGTTTTTT. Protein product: CASSPWGTYTGELFF.

The CDR3 here is CSVGGAEGYTF. The CDR3, as DNA: TGCAGCGTTGGAGGAGCGGAGGGCTACACCTTC. This chain connects TRBV29-1 to TRBJ1-2; D is uncertain. The CDR3 runs 11 residues. Germline V gene sequence: CDR1 SQVTM, CDR2 ANQGSEA. Trimming cost V 4 bases and J 8 bases, with 11 bases left between them.

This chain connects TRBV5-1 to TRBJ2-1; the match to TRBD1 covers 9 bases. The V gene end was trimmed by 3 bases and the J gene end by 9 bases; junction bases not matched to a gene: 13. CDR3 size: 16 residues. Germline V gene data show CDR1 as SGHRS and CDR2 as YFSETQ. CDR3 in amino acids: CASSSTYTTGGSEQFF. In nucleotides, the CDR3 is TGCGCCAGCAGCTCCACATACACCACAGGGGGCTCTGAGCAGTTCTTC.

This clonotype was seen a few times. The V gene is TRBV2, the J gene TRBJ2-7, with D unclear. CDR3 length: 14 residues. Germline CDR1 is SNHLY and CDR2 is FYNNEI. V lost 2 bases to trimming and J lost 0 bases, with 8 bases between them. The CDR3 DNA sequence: TGTGCCAGCAGTGAACCCAGGAGCTCCTACGAGCAGTACTTC. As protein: CASSEPRSSYEQYF. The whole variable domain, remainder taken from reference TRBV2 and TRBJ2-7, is EPEVTQTPSHQVTQMGQEVILRCVPISNHLYFYWYRQILGQKVEFLVSFYNNEISEKSEIFDDQFSVERPDGSNFTLKIRSTKLEDSAMYFCASSEPRSSYEQYFGPGTRLTVT.

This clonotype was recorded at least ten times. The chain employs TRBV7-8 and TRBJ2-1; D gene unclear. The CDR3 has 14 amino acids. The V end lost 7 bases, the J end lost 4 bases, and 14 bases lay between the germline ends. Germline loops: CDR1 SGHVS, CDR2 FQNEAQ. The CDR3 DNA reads TGTGCCAGCAAGCCGGCTTCTGGGTACAATGAGCAGTTCTTC. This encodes CASKPASGYNEQFF.

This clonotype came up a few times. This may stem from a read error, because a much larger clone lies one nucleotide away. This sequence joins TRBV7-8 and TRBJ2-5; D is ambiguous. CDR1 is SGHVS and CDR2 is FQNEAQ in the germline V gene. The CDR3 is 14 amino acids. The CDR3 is CVSSPRAVQETQYF. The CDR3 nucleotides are TGTGTCAGCAGCCCTCGGGCAGTACAAGAGACCCAGTACTTC.